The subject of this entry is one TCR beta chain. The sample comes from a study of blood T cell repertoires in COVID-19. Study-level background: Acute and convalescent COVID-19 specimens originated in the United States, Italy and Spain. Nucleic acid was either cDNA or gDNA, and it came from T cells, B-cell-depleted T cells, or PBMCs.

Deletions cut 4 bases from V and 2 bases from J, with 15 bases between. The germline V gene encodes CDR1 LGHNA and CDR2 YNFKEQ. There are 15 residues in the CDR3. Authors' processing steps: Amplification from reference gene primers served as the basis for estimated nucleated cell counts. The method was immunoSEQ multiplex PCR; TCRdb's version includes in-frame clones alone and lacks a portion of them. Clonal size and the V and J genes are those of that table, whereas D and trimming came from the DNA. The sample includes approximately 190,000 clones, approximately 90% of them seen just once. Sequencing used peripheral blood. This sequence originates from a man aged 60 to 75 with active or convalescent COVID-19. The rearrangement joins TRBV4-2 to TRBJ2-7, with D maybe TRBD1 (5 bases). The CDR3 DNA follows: TGTGCCAGCAGCCCTTTCGTGGGGCCGGCCTACGAGCAGTACTTC. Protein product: CASSPFVGPAYEQYF.